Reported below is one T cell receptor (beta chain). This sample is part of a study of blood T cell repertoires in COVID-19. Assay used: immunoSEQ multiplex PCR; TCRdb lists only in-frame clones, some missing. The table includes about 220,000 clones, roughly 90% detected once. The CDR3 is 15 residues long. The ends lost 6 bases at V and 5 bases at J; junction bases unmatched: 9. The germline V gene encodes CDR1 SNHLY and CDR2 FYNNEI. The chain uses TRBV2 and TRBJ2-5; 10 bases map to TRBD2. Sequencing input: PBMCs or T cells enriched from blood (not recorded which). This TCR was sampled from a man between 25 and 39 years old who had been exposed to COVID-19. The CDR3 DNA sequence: TGTGCCAGCAGCCTTGACGGGACTAGCGACGAGACCCAGTACTTC. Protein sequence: CASSLDGTSDETQYF.